This T cell receptor (beta chain) was sequenced during a study of siplizumab effects on memory and regulatory T cells. General study findings and limits: Among sequences traceable to unstimulated CD4+ memory cells, alloreactive ones were significantly reduced by siplizumab. In roughly 75-96% of proliferating CD4+ or CD8+ clones, a naive or memory phenotype could not be assigned. For siplizumab cultures, the suppressive function of their proliferating Tregs was not confirmed.

On this clone: Its specificity is unknown.

Around 10^5 TCR templates underwent assay in every sample. Some clones are missing from TCRdb's copy, which holds only in-frame ones; the method was immunoSEQ multiplex PCR. The data contain some 100,000 clones, roughly 96% of them singletons. Germline V lookup: CDR1 KGHSH, CDR2 LQKENI. V shed 5 bases and J 5 bases; nucleotides not matched to a gene: 9. The CDR3 is 15 residues long. The receptor's source is a human donor in good health. The sample taken for sequencing was naive CD4+ T cells sorted from blood. The V call is TRBV18, the J call TRBJ2-1, with 7 nucleotides matching TRBD1. Here the CDR3 reads CASSRQGIGDNEQFF. The CDR3, as DNA: TGTGCCAGCTCAAGACAGGGTATCGGAGACAATGAGCAGTTCTTC.